This T cell receptor beta chain stems from a study of PD-1 blockade in classical Hodgkin lymphoma. The sample's time point: cycle 4 day 1 (C4D1), after around six weeks of nivolumab. Every one of the patients relapsed after autologous stem cell transplantation (brentuximab vedotin exposure was variable). Study conclusions and caveats: CD4+ TCR diversity, unlike CD8+, climbed significantly by C4D1. Exclusion was the outcome for patients who began nivolumab under 1 year after ASCT. Complete responders matched newly diagnosed patients in baseline diversity. Reasons behind the repertoire differences stay unclear, perhaps disease activity or earlier therapy.

The V gene's germline CDR1 is MNHNY and CDR2 SVGAGI (reference sequence). This CDR3 has 10 residues. Between the trimmed V and J ends, which lost 10 bases and 7 bases, there was a span of 9 bases. Assay used: immunoSEQ multiplex PCR; TCRdb lists only in-frame clones, some missing. The data hold tens of thousands of clones, with 90% observed a single time. Notes on this clone: What it recognizes is unknown.

Material: peripheral blood mononuclear cells (PBMCs), obtained before the fourth cycle of nivolumab. The origin of this receptor is a human donor with classical Hodgkin lymphoma. The chain couples TRBV6-6 to TRBJ2-3; D gene unclear. In DNA form, the CDR3 reads TGTGCCACCGTGAGCAATACGCAGTATTTT. The encoded protein is CATVSNTQYF.